This TCR beta chain was sequenced during a study of T cell responses to AZD1222 COVID-19 vaccine. General study findings and limits: After the peak T cell response, and only then, were repertoires sampled. Clonal diversity may have been underestimated in mostly white British donors. The study reported that nearly half of spike-specific TCRs target unmutated variant regions. The span of vaccine-associated CD4 TCRs extended across spike, with dominance at 160-218 and 743-854.

In the case of this clone: Its specificity is not known.

After removal of 4 bases from V and 0 bases from J, the junction contained 10 bases not matched to a gene. The CDR3 totals 19 residues. CDR1 is SGHDT and CDR2 is YYEEEE in the germline V gene. Libraries were prepared by immunoSEQ multiplex PCR; TCRdb keeps only in-frame clonotypes and omits some of them. The sample includes 95,000 to 150,000 clones, roughly 90% of them seen just once. Specimen: peripheral blood, collected on day 0 of AZD1222 vaccination. The sequence was collected from an adult in good health. The V gene is TRBV5-6, the J gene TRBJ2-1, with TRBD2 matching over 13 bases. The CDR3 region is CASSLRTSGGSGSYNEQFF. CDR3 bases: TGTGCCAGCAGCCTCAGGACTAGCGGGGGATCTGGCTCCTACAATGAGCAGTTCTTC.